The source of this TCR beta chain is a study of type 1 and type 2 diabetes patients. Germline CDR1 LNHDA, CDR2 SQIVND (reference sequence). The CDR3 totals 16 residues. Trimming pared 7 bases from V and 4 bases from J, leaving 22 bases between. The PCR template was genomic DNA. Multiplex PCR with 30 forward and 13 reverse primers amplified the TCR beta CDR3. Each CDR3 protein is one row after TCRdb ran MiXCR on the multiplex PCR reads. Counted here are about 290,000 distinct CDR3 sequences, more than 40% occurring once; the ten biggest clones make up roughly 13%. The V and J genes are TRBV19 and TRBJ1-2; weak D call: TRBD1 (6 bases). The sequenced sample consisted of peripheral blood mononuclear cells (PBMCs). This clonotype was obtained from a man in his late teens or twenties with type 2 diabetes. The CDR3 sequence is CASTEPGHLTLYGYTF. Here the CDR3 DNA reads TGTGCCAGTACCGAACCGGGACATTTAACCCTCTATGGCTACACCTTC.